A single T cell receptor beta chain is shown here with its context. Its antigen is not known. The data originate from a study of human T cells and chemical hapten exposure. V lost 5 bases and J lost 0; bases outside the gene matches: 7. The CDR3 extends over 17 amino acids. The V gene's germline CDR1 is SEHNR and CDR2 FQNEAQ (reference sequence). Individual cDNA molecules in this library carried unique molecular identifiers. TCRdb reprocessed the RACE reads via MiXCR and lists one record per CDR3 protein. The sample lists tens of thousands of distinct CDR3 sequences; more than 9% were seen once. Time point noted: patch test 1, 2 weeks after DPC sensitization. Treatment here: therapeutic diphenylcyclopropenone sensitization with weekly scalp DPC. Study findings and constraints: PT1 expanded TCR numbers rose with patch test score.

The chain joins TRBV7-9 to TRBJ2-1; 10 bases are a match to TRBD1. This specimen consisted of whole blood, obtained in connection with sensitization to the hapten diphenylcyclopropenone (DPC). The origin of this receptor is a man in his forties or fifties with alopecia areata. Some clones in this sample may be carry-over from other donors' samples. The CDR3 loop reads CASSTPRTGGSYNEQFF. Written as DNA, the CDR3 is TGTGCCAGCAGCACCCCACGGACAGGGGGCTCCTACAATGAGCAGTTCTTC.